The source of this TCR beta chain is a study of T cell changes during pregnancy in multiple sclerosis. TCRdb keeps only in-frame clones here, not all; method: immunoSEQ multiplex PCR. This table holds about 59,000 clones, 85% to 90% found once. Germline values: CDR1 SGHRS, CDR2 YFSETQ. This CDR3 has 14 residues. Trimming left V 8 bases short and J 2 bases short, with 15 bases between. This receptor was obtained from a human donor whose cells served as feeder cells for cultures in a pregnancy study. The V call is TRBV5-1, the J call TRBJ2-3, with D tentatively TRBD2 (6 bases). Sequenced sample: peripheral blood from another person, used as feeder cells. DNA for the CDR3: TGCGCCAGTTGGAGGGGCGAAGCCACAGATACGCAGTATTTT. This codes for CASWRGEATDTQYF. Looking up the rest from reference TRBV5-1 and TRBJ2-3 gives the full variable domain: KAGVTQTPRYLIKTRGQQVTLSCSPISGHRSVSWYQQTPGQGLQFLFEYFSETQRNKGNFPGRFSGRQFSNSRSEMNVSTLELGDSALYLCASWRGEATDTQYFGPGTRLTVL.